This T cell receptor beta chain was documented in a study of cytomegalovirus exposure and HLA in healthy donors. PCR employed 60 Vbeta and 13 Jbeta primers. Sequencing used immunoSEQ multiplex PCR; TCRdb keeps in-frame clones, though not all of them. The sample has tens of thousands of clones, 81% seen once. With respect to this clone: The antigen is unknown.

Study-wide results and limits: Trimming of TCR beta V- and J-genes showed a link, identified in a later analysis, to a missense DCLRE1C variant.

Unrecorded immune exposures were likely, despite nominal health at sampling. V gave up 0 bases and J gave up 4 bases; unmatched junction bases: 3. Germline CDR1 and CDR2: SGHTA and FQGNSA. This CDR3 region has 14 residues. The chain is built from TRBV7-2 and TRBJ2-7; TRBD1 matches at 7 bases. This TCR was sampled from a human donor in good health. The sample was PBMCs. The CDR3 region has the DNA TGTGCCAGCAGCTTAGCAGGGGGCTATTACGAGCAGTACTTC. Protein product: CASSLAGGYYEQYF.